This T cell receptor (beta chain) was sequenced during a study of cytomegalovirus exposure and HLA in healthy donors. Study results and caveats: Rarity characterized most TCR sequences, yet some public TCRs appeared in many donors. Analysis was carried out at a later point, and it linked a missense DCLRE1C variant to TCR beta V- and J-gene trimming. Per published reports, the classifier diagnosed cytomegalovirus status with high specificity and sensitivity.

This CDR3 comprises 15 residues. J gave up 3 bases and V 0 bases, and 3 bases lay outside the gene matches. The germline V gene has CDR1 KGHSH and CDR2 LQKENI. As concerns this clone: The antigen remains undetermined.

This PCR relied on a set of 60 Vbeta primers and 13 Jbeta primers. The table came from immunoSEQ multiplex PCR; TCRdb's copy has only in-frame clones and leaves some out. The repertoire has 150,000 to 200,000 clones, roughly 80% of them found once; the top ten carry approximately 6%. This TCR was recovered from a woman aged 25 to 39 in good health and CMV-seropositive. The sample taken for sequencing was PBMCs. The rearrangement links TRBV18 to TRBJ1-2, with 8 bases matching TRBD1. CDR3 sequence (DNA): TGTGCCAGCTCACCACCGCCAGGGGGCGACTATGGCTACACCTTC. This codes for CASSPPPGGDYGYTF.